Listed here is a single T cell receptor beta chain. Which antigen it targets is not known. Per-base quality was not reported, and no clone a single base away is much larger than it. TCRbeta CDR3 regions were amplified from genomic DNA using the immunoSEQ Assay, a bias-controlled multiplex PCR. In the source study's methods: The number of nucleated cells in each sample was estimated by amplification of reference gene primers within the assay. To quantify the absolute abundance of each unique TCRbeta CDR3 rearrangement, sequence reads were collapsed and filtered. For each sample, productive Simpson clonality was calculated as the square root of Simpson's diversity index over productive rearrangements. Imported from immuneACCESS, the table was reduced by TCRdb to in-frame sequences with V and J called. These copies leave out some clones; in studies compared against another copy, an unresolved V gene accounts for under half, and the cause of the remainder is not known. Clone size and the V and J calls come from that table; the DNA yielded D and trimming. The sample profile shows 70,000 or so clones; around nine tenths of them were found once. In total, the top ten clones hold 11% of the sample.

The collaborating institutions used their own protocols to collect whole blood in K2EDTA tubes. Collaborator samples were shipped for TCRbeta analysis as frozen whole blood, isolated PBMCs, or DNA extracted from either sample type. The data were obtained in a study of blood T cell repertoires in COVID-19 (dated by TCRdb to 2018 to 2021). Turning to the overall study: Samples covering the acute and convalescent phases of COVID-19 were provided by collaborators in the United States, Italy and Spain. The prospective study material was composed of cDNA or gDNA derived from T cells, B-cell-depleted T cells, or PBMCs. The dataset comprised deeply sampled blood TCRbeta repertoires from subjects exposed to, actively infected with, or recovered from COVID-19. Where available, HLA class I and class II types were taken from metadata supplied by the sample provider and were not determined by assay-based typing. Samples were obtained from the ongoing ImmuneRACE study (first 160 participants) and from some 1,200 subjects provided by 6 global collaborators. The repertoires were made available in a free public database intended to serve as a resource for research on the immune response to SARS-CoV-2. Nearly every sample came with metadata listing a de-identified subject ID, COVID-19 status, age in years and sex. Results the study describes overall, beyond this receptor: The amount of clinical and demographic metadata varied by source and participant and was provided uncurated.

V gives up 0 bases and J gives up 3 bases, and the segment between their germline ends measures 9 bases. The germline V gene supplies CDR1 KGHSH and CDR2 LQKENI. Including the terminal cysteine and phenylalanine, the CDR3 comprises 14 residues. The kept DNA is CDR3 alone, 42 bases in frame from the first base. This chain is built from TRBV18 and TRBJ2-7; D gene: possibly TRBD2, on 6 matching bases. The sequence derives from a woman aged 18 to 35 with acute or convalescent COVID-19. Source material: peripheral blood. The nucleotides are TGTGCCAGCTCACCACCGGAGGGAAACTACGAGCAGTACTTC. The translation is CASSPPEGNYEQYF.